The 7 T cell receptor beta chains listed next were all sequenced from one sample in a study of spatial heterogeneity in lung cancer. The time point was: sample taken at primary tumor resection. MiXCR, applied by TCRdb to the 5' RACE reads, yields one record per CDR3 protein. The table has some 7,200 distinct CDR3 sequences, about 9.6% seen once. The material sequenced was normal lung tissue next to the tumor, taken at surgery. Source of these receptors: a male donor with early-stage non-small cell lung cancer.

This clonotype was observed many times. The rearrangement joins TRBV7-3 to TRBJ2-2; D is unresolved. CDR3 length: 13 residues. The germline CDR1 and CDR2 sequences are SGHTA and FQGTGA. Deletions cut 3 bases from V and 4 bases from J, with 6 bases between. CDR3 amino acids: CASSLFGTGELFF. CDR3 in DNA: TGTGCCAGCAGCTTGTTTGGCACCGGGGAGCTGTTTTTT. The entire variable domain, with the rest obtained from reference TRBV7-3 and TRBJ2-2, is as follows: GAGVSQTPSNKVTEKGKYVELRCDPISGHTALYWYRQSLGQGPEFLIYFQGTGAADDSGLPNDRFFAVRPEGSVSTLKIQRTERGDSAVYLCASSLFGTGELFFGEGSRLTVL.

This clonotype was seen more than once but under ten times. V is TRBV15 and J is TRBJ2-6; D gene uncertain. The CDR3 consists of 13 residues. V dropped 1 base and J dropped 8 bases, with 6 bases sitting between them. CDR1 and CDR2 (germline): LNHNV, YYDKDF (reference sequence). The CDR3 bases are TGTGCCACCAGCAGAGTCCCTTCCAACGTCCTGACTTTC. Translation: CATSRVPSNVLTF.

This clonotype came up many times. This rearrangement joins TRBV2 to TRBJ2-5, with D perhaps given as TRBD1 or TRBD2 (5 bases each). Germline V gives CDR1 SNHLY, CDR2 FYNNEI. Trimming stripped 8 bases from V and 5 bases from J, with 21 bases between. This CDR3 is built from 15 residues. The CDR3 sequence: CASSRGGGRGETQYF. The CDR3 DNA sequence: TGTGCCAGCTCTCGGGGCGGTGGTAGAGGGGAGACCCAGTACTTC. Supplemented by reference TRBV2 and TRBJ2-5, the full variable domain reads EPEVTQTPSHQVTQMGQEVILRCVPISNHLYFYWYRQILGQKVEFLVSFYNNEISEKSEIFDDQFSVERPDGSNFTLKIRSTKLEDSAMYFCASSRGGGRGETQYFGPGTRLLVL.

This clonotype is deemed medium-sized. The chain has TRBV27 and TRBJ2-5, with D perhaps TRBD2 (5 bases). The germline V gene has CDR1 MNHEY and CDR2 SMNVEV (reference sequence). The V gene lost 5 bases and the J gene lost 5 bases, with 18 bases spanning the gap. This CDR3 is 15 amino acids long. CDR3 nucleotide sequence: TGTGCCAGCAGTCCCCGGGGTGGGGTGGATGAGACCCAGTACTTC. The encoded protein is CASSPRGGVDETQYF.

Ten or more counts support this clonotype. The gene calls are TRBV20-1 and TRBJ2-5; D unclear. Looked up from germline, CDR1 is DFQATT and CDR2 is SNEGSKA (reference sequence). V was cut by 0 bases and J by 3 bases, with 14 bases left in between. The CDR3 covers 15 residues. The CDR3 spells CSARDLRQAEETQYF. In DNA form, the CDR3 reads TGCAGTGCTAGAGATTTGAGGCAGGCGGAAGAGACCCAGTACTTC.

This clonotype showed up many times. The chain is built from TRBV20-1 and TRBJ1-1, with unresolved D. V was clipped by 5 bases and J by 9 bases, with 16 bases between them. The length of the CDR3 is 12 residues. Looked up from germline, CDR1 is DFQATT and CDR2 is SNEGSKA (reference sequence). CDR3 nucleotide sequence: TGCAGTGCTCGCCCGCACGGGAATCAAGCTTTCTTT. It specifies CSARPHGNQAFF.

This clonotype was detected a few times. J is TRBJ1-5 and V is TRBV20-1; 7 positions agree with TRBD1. Germline V gives CDR1 DFQATT, CDR2 SNEGSKA (reference sequence). V lost 4 bases and J lost 1; bases outside the gene matches: 10. This CDR3 comprises 16 residues. The CDR3 coding sequence is TGCAGTGCTACACCACCGGGACAGCTAAGCAATCAGCCCCAGCATTTT. This codes for CSATPPGQLSNQPQHF.